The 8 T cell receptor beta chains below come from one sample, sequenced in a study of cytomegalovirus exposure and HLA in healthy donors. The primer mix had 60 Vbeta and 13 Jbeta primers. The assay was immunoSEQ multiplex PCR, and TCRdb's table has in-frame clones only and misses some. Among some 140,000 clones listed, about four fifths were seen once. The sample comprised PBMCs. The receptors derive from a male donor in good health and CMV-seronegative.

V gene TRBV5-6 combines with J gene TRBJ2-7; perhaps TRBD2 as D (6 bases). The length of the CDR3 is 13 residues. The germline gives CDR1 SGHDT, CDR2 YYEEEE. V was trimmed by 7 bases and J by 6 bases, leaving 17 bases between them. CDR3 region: CASGTSSVGEQYF. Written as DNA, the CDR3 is TGTGCCAGCGGGACTTCTAGCGTGGGCGAGCAGTACTTC.

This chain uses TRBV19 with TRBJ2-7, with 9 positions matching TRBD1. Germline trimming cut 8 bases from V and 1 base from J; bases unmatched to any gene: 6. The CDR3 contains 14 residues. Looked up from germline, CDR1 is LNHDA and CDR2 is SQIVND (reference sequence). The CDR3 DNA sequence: TGTGCCAGTTCAACAGGGGGCTTATCCTACGAGCAGTACTTC. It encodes CASSTGGLSYEQYF.

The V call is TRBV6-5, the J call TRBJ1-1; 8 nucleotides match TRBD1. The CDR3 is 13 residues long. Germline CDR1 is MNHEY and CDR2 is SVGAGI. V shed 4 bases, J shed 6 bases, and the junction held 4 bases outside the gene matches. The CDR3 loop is CASSSGQGAEAFF. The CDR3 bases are TGTGCCAGCAGTTCAGGACAGGGAGCTGAAGCTTTCTTT.

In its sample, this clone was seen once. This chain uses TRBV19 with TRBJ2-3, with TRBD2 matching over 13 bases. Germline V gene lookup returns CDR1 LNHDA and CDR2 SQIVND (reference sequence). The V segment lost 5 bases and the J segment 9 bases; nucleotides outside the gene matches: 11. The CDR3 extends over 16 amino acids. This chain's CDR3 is CASSAGLAGAQRTQYF. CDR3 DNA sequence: TGTGCCAGTAGTGCCGGACTAGCGGGGGCCCAGCGGACGCAGTATTTT.

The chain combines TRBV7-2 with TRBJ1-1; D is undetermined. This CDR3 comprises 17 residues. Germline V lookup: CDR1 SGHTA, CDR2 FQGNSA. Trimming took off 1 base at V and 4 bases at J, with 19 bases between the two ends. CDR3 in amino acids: CASSLDFAGRRPTEAFF. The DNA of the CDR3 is TGTGCCAGCAGCTTAGATTTTGCCGGACGGAGGCCCACTGAAGCTTTCTTT.

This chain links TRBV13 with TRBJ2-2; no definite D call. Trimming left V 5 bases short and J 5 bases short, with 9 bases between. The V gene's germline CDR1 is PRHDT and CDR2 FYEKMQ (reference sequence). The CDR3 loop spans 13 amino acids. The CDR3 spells CASSLLGTGELFF. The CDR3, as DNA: TGTGCCAGCAGCCTTCTCGGGACCGGGGAGCTGTTTTTT.

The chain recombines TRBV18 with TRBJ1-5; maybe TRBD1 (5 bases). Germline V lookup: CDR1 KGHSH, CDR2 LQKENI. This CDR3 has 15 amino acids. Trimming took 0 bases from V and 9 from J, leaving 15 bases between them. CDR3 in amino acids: CASSPPRAARGPQHF. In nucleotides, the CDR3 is TGTGCCAGCTCACCACCCAGGGCAGCGCGAGGGCCCCAGCATTTT. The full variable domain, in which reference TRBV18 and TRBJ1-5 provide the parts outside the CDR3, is NAGVMQNPRHLVRRRGQEARLRCSPMKGHSHVYWYRQLPEEGLKFMVYLQKENIIDESGMPKERFSAEFPKEGPSILRIQQVVRGDSAAYFCASSPPRAARGPQHFGDGTRLSIL.

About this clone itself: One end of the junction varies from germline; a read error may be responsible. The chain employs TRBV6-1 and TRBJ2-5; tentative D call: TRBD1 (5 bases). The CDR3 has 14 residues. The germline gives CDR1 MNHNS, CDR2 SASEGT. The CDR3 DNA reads TGTGCCAGCAGGGAAGACAGCCGACAAGAGACCCAGTACTTC. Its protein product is CASREDSRQETQYF.